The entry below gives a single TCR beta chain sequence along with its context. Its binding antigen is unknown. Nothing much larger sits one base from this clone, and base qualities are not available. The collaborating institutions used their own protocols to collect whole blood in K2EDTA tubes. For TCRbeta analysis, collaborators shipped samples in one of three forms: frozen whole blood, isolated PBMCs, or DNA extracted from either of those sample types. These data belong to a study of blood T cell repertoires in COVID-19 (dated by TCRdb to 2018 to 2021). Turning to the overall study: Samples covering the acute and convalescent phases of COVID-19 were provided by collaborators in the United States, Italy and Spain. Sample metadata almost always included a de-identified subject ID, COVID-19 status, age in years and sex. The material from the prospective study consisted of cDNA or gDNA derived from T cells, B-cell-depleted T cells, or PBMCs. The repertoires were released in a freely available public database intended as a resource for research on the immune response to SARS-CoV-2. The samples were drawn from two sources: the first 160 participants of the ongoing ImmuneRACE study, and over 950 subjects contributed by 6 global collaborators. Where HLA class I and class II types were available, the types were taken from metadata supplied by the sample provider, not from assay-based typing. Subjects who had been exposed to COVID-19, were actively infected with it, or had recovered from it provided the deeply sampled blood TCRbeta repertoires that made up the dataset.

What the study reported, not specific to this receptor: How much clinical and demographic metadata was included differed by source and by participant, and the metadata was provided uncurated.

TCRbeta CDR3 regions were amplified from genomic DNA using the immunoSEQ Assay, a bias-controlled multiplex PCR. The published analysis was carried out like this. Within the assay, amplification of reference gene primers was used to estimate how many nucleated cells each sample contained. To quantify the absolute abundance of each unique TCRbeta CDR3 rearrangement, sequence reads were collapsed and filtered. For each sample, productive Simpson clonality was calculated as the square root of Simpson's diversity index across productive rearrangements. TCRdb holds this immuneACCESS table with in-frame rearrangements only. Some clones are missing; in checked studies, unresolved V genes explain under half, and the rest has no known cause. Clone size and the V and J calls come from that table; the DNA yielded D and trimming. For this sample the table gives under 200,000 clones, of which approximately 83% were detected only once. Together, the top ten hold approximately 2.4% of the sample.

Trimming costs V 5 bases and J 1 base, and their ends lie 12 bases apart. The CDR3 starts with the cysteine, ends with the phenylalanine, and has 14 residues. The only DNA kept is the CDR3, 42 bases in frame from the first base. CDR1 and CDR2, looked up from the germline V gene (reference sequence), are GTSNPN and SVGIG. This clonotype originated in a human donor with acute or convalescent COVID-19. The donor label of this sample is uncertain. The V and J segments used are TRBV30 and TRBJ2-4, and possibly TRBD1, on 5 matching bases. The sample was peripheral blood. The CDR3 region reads CAWGGSGAKNIQYF. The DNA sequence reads TGTGCCTGGGGTGGGTCAGGGGCCAAAAACATTCAGTACTTC.